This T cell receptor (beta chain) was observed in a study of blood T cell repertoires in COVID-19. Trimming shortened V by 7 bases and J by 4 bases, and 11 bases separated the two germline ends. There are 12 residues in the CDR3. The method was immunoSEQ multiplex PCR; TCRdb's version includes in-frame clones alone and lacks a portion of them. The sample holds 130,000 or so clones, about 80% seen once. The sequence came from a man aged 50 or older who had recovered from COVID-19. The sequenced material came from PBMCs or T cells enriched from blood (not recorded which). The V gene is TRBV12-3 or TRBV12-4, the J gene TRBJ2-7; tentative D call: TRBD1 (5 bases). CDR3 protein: CASTRAVYEQYF. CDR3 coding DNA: TGTGCCAGCACCAGGGCAGTTTACGAGCAGTACTTC.